The subject of this entry is one TCR beta chain. Its specificity is unknown. These data belong to a study of shared clonotypes between healthy human individuals. Study details: Donor ages ranged 18 to 49 years: a couple of women, three men. Study-wide findings and caveats: What rarefaction showed was incomplete sorted-subset sequencing despite large depth. Clonotype sharing among donors was expected to depend on sequencing depth.

Repertoires were generated with immunoSEQ multiplex PCR, while TCRdb's copy carries only in-frame clones and drops some. Of approximately 2.3 million clones in the sample, approximately 95% were seen once. Looked up from germline, CDR1 is KGHSH and CDR2 is LQKENI. The CDR3 covers 15 residues. Trimming left V 10 bases short and J 1 base short, with 16 bases between. The sequence was collected from a young man in good health. Some clones in this sample may be carry-over from other donors' samples. The rearrangement uses TRBV18 and TRBJ2-2, with D hard to call. Sequenced sample: naive CD4+ T cells from PBMCs. Subset in this sample: CD45RA+ positively selected. CDR3 protein: CAMRRAPQNTGELFF. CDR3 DNA sequence: TGTGCCATGCGTAGGGCTCCACAGAACACCGGGGAGCTGTTTTTT.